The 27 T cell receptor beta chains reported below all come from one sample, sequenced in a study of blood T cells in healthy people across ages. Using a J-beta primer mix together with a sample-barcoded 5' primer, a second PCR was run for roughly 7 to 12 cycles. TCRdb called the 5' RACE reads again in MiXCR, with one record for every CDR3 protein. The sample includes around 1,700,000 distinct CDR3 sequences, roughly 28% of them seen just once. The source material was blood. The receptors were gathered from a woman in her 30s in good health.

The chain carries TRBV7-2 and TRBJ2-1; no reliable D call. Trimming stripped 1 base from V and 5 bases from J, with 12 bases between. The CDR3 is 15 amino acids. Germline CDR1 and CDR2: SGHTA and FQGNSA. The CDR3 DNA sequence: TGTGCCAGCAGCTTAGTTTCAGGATTTAACAATGAGCAGTTCTTC. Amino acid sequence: CASSLVSGFNNEQFF.

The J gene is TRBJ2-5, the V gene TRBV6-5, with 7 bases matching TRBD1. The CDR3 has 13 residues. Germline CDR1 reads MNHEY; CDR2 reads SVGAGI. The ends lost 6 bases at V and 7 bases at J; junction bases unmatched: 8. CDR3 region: CASSQGTEGTQYF. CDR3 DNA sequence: TGTGCCAGCAGCCAAGGGACAGAAGGGACCCAGTACTTC.

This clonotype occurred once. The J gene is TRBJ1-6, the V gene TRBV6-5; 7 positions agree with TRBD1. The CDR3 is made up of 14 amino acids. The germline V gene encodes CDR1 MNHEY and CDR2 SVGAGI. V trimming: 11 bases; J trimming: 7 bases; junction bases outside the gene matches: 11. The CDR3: CAGYQRQGNSPLHF. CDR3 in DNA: TGTGCCGGCTACCAACGACAGGGAAATTCACCCCTCCACTTT.

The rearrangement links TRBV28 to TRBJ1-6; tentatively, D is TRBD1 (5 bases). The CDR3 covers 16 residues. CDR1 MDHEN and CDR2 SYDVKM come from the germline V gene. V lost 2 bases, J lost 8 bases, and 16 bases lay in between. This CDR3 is CASSLESAGSDSPLHF. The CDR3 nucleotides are TGTGCCAGCAGTTTAGAGTCGGCAGGGTCTGATTCACCCCTCCACTTT. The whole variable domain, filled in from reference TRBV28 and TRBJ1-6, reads DVKVTQSSRYLVKRTGEKVFLECVQDMDHENMFWYRQDPGLGLRLIYFSYDVKMKEKGDIPEGYSVSREKKERFSLILESASTNQTSMYLCASSLESAGSDSPLHFGNGTRLTVT.

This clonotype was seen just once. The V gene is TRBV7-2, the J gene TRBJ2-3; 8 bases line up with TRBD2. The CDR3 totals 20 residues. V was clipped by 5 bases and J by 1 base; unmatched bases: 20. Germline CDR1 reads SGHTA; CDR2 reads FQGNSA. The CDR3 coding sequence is TGTGCCAGCAGCGCCCGAGGTACGGGACTAGTCCAAACCGGCACAGATACGCAGTATTTT. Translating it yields CASSARGTGLVQTGTDTQYF.

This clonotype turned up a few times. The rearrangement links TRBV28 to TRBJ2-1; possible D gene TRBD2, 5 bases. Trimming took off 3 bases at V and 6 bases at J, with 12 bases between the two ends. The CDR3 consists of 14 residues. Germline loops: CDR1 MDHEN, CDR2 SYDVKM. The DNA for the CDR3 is TGTGCCAGCAGTTTTTTGGGTGAGGGCAATGAGCAGTTCTTC. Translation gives CASSFLGEGNEQFF.

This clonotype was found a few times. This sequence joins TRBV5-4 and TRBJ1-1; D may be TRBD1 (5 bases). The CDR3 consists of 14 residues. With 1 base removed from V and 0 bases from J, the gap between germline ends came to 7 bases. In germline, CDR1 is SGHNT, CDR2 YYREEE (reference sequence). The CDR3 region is CASSLRDLNTEAFF. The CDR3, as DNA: TGTGCCAGCAGCTTGAGGGACCTGAACACTGAAGCTTTCTTT.

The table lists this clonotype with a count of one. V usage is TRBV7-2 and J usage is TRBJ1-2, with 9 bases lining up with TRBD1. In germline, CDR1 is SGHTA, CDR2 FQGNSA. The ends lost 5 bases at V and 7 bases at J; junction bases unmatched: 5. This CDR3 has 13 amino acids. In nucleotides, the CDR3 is TGTGCCAGCAGCCTACGGGACAGGGCTGGCTACACCTTC. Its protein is CASSLRDRAGYTF.

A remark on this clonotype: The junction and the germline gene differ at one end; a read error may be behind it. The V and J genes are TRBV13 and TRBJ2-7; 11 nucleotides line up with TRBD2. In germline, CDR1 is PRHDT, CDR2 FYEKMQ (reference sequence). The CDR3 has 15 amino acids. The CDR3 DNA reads TGTGCCCGCAGCTCTGTAGCGGGGGGGTTTGACGAGCAGTACTTC. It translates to CARSSVAGGFDEQYF.

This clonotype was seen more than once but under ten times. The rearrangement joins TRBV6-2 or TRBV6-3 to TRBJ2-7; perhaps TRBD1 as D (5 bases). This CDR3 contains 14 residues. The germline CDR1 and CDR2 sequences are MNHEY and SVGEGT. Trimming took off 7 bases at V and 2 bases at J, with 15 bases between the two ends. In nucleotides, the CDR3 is TGTGCCAGCATTCCTGGGGCTCCCCCCTACGAGCAGTACTTC. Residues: CASIPGAPPYEQYF.

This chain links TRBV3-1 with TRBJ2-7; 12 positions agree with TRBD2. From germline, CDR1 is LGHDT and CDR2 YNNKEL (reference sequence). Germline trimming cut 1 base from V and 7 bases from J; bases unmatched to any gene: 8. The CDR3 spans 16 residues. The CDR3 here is CASSQGLAGAYNEQYF. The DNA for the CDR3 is TGTGCCAGCAGCCAAGGACTAGCGGGAGCCTACAATGAGCAGTACTTC.

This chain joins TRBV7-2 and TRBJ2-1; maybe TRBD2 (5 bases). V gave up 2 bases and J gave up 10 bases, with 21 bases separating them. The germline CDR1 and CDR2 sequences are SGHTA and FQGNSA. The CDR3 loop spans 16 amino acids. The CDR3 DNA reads TGTGCCAGCAGCTTAACCTTAGGGATGCTATCGGGGGAGCAGTTCTTC. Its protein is CASSLTLGMLSGEQFF.

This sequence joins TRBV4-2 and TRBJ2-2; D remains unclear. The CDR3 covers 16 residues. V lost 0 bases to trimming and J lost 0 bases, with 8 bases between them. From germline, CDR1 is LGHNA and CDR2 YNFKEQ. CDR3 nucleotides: TGTGCCAGCAGCCAAGATCTCAGGACGAACACCGGGGAGCTGTTTTTT. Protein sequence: CASSQDLRTNTGELFF.

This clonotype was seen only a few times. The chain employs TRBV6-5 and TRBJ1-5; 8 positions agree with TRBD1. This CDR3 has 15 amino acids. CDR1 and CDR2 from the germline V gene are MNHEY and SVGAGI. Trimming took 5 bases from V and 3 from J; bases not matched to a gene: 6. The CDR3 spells CASSRGTGTNQPQHF. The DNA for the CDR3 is TGTGCCAGCAGTAGGGGGACAGGCACCAATCAGCCCCAGCATTTT.

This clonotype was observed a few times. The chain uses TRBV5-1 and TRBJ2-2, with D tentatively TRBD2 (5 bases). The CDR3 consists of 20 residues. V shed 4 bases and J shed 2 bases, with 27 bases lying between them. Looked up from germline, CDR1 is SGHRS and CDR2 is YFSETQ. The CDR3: CASSLSSSRLAGPNTGELFF. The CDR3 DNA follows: TGCGCCAGCAGCCTATCCTCTAGCCGTTTAGCAGGACCTAACACCGGGGAGCTGTTTTTT.

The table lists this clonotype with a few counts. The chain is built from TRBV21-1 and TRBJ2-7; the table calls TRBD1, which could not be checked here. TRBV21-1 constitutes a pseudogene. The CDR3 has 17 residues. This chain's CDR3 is CASSKKGGCGYAYEQYF. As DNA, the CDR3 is TGTGCCAGCAGCAAAAAAGGGGGTTGCGGGTACGCCTACGAGCAGTACTTC.

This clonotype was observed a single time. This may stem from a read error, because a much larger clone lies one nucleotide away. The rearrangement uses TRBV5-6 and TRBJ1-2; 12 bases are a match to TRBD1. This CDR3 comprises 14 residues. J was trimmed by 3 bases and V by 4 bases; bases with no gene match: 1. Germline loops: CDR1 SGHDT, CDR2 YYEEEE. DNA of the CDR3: TGTGCCAGCAGCGGGACAGGGGGCGACTATGGCTACACCTTC. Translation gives CASSGTGGDYGYTF.

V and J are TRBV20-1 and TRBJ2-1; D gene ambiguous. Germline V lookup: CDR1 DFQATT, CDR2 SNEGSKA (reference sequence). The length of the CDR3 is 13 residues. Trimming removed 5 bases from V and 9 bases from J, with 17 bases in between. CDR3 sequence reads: CSALRLGFGEQFF. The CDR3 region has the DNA TGCAGTGCTCTTCGACTGGGATTCGGTGAGCAGTTCTTC.

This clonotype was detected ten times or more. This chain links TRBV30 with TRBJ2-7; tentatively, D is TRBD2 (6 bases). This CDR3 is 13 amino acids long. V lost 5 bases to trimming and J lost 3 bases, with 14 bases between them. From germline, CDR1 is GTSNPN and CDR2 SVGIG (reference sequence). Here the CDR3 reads CAWGTGHHYEQYF. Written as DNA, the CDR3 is TGTGCCTGGGGGACTGGGCACCACTACGAGCAGTACTTC. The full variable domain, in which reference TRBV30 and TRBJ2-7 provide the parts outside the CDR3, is SQTIHQWPATLVQPVGSPLSLECTVEGTSNPNLYWYRQAAGRGLQLLFYSVGIGQISSEVPQNLSASRPQDRQFILSSKKLLLSDSGFYLCAWGTGHHYEQYFGPGTRLTVT.

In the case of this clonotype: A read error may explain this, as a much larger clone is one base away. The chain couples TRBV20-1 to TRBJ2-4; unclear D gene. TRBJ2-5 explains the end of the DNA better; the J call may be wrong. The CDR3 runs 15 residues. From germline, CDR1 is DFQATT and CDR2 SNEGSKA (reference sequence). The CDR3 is CSASNDWALQETQYF. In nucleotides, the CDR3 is TGCAGTGCTAGTAATGATTGGGCTTTACAAGAGACCCAGTACTTC.

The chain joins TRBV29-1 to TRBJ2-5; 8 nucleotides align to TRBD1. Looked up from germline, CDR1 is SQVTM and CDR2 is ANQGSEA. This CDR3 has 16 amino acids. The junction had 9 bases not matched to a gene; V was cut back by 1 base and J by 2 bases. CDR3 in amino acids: CSVEVDRAGYQETQYF. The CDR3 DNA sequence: TGCAGCGTTGAAGTGGACAGGGCCGGCTATCAAGAGACCCAGTACTTC.

The DNA for the CDR3 is TGTGCCAGCAGCTTGGGAGGAGGGGGTAACGAGCAGTACTTC. Protein sequence: CASSLGGGGNEQYF. The rearrangement uses TRBV5-4 and TRBJ2-7; D is tentatively TRBD1 or TRBD2 (6 bases each). With 0 bases removed from V and 5 bases from J, the gap between germline ends came to 12 bases. CDR3 length: 14 residues. The germline V gene has CDR1 SGHNT and CDR2 YYREEE (reference sequence).

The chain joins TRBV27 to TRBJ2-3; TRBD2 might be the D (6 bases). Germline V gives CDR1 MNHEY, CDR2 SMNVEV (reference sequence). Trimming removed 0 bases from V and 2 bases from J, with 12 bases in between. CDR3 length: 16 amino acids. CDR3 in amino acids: CASSLSASVITDTQYF. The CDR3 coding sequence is TGTGCCAGCAGTTTATCGGCTAGCGTGATCACAGATACGCAGTATTTT.

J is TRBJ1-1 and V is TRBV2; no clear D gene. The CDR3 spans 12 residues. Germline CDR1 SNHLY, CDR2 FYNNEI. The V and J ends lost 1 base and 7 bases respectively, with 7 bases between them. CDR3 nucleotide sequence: TGTGCCAGCAGTGAAGATATGAGTGAAGCTTTCTTT. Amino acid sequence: CASSEDMSEAFF. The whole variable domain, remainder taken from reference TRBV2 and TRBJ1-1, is EPEVTQTPSHQVTQMGQEVILRCVPISNHLYFYWYRQILGQKVEFLVSFYNNEISEKSEIFDDQFSVERPDGSNFTLKIRSTKLEDSAMYFCASSEDMSEAFFGQGTRLTVV.

This chain's CDR3 is CSAPRQGTNTEAFF. CDR3 bases: TGCAGTGCCCCAAGACAGGGAACGAACACTGAAGCTTTCTTT. This rearrangement joins TRBV20-1 to TRBJ1-1; 7 bases line up with TRBD1. Germline CDR1 is DFQATT and CDR2 is SNEGSKA (reference sequence). CDR3 length: 14 amino acids. V was clipped by 6 bases and J by 1 base; unmatched bases: 8.

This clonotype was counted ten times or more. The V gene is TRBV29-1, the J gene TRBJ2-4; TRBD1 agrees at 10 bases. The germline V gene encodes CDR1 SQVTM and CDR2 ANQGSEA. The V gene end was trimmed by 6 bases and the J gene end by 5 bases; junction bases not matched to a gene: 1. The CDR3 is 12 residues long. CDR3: CSVGTGENIQYF. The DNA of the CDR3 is TGCAGCGTCGGGACAGGGGAAAACATTCAGTACTTC.

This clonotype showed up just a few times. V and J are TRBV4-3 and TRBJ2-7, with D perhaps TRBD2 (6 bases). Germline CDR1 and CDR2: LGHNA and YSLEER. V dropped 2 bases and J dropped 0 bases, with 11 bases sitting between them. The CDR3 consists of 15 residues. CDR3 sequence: CASSQTSRSSYEQYF. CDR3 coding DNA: TGCGCCAGCAGCCAAACTAGCAGGAGCTCCTACGAGCAGTACTTC.